The clone carrying this T cell receptor beta chain has more than one count but fewer than ten. The table came from immunoSEQ multiplex PCR; TCRdb's copy has only in-frame clones and leaves some out. The profile shows fewer than 350,000 clones, around 91% of them singletons. This sample was taken from a study of blood T cell repertoires in COVID-19. Study at large: Both acute and convalescent COVID-19 samples were obtained from the United States, Italy and Spain.

Germline V gene sequence: CDR1 SGHTA, CDR2 FQGTGA. The CDR3 totals 14 residues. Trimming cost V 2 bases and J 7 bases, with 9 bases left between them. Individuals drawn from around 25 US areas were roughly 18 to 89 years old. The chain uses TRBV7-3 and TRBJ1-6; tentative D call: TRBD1 (6 bases). The sequence came from a woman younger than 35 with acute COVID-19. The sequenced sample consisted of PBMCs or T cells enriched from blood (not recorded which). The DNA of the CDR3 is TGTGCCAGCAGCTTATCAGGGACAAATTCACCCCTCCACTTT. Its translation is CASSLSGTNSPLHF.